This T cell receptor (beta chain) stems from a study of response to subunit inactivated influenza vaccine. MiXCR, run by TCRdb on the RT-PCR reads, gives a single entry per CDR3 protein. The sample lists hundreds of thousands of distinct CDR3 sequences, about 11% occurring once. A further study also used this sample, focusing on T cells expressing NK-cell markers. That paper notes: As the method of synthesis, 5'RACE template switching with UMIs yielded TCR beta cDNA. Seven HCMV-seropositive donors and one seronegative donor made up the eight sequenced donors. Several donors likewise had their CD3+CD56-NKG2C+ fraction led by these clonotypes. What remained unclear was the HCMV specificity of expanded NKG2C+ T cell clones.

Here the sequenced sample was PBMCs from blood, taken on the day of vaccination. This TCR was recovered from a man aged 50-60 years who received an inactivated influenza vaccine.

The CDR3, as DNA: TGTGCCAGCAGTTTATCCTTTGGGGCAGGGAGCGCCTACGAGCAGTACTTC. It codes for CASSLSFGAGSAYEQYF. The V gene is TRBV28, the J gene TRBJ2-7; D may be TRBD1 or TRBD2 (5 bases each). CDR3 length equals 17 residues. The V end lost 1 base, the J end lost 2 bases, and 18 bases lay between the germline ends. Germline CDR1 and CDR2: MDHEN and SYDVKM.